The 22 T cell receptor beta chains reported below all come from one sample, sequenced in a study of blood T cell repertoires in COVID-19. Produced via immunoSEQ multiplex PCR; TCRdb's table is partial and in-frame only. The table includes about 270,000 clones, about 86% detected once. Sequencing used peripheral blood. The receptors derive from a woman between 65 and 79 years old with COVID-19, enrolled during active disease.

The chain is built from TRBV15 and TRBJ2-7; 7 bases match TRBD2. Per the germline V gene, CDR1 is LNHNV and CDR2 is YYDKDF (reference sequence). The CDR3 is made up of 17 amino acids. Germline trimming cut 0 bases from V and 3 bases from J; bases unmatched to any gene: 11. For the CDR3, the DNA is TGTGCCACCAGCAGAGATCTACAAGCGGGACTTAACTACGAGCAGTACTTC. Translated, it gives CATSRDLQAGLNYEQYF.

The genes are TRBV19 and TRBJ2-4; 8 nucleotides align to TRBD1. Trimming cost V 6 bases and J 0 bases; bases outside gene matches: 7. This CDR3 is 16 amino acids long. CDR1 and CDR2 from the germline V gene are LNHDA and SQIVND (reference sequence). The CDR3 sequence is CASSPTGALAKNIQYF. In DNA, the CDR3 is TGTGCCAGTAGCCCGACAGGGGCCCTAGCCAAAAACATTCAGTACTTC.

Only one count was recorded for this clone. The chain recombines TRBV4-3 with TRBJ1-3; D is ambiguous. The CDR3 consists of 13 residues. CDR1 is LGHNA, CDR2 YSLEER, per germline. Trimming stripped 3 bases from V and 4 bases from J, with 7 bases between. In nucleotides, the CDR3 is TGCGCCAGCAGCCAGACTAGGGGAAACACCATATATTTT. It codes for CASSQTRGNTIYF.

This clone was seen once. CDR3 loop: CASSDPQEFQETQYF. The CDR3 DNA reads as TGTGCCAGCAGCGATCCCCAGGAATTTCAAGAGACCCAGTACTTC. This chain uses TRBV21-1 with TRBJ2-5; the table's TRBD1 call for D was not verified on the DNA. TRBV21-1 is shown as a pseudogene. There are 15 residues in the CDR3.

V is TRBV30 and J is TRBJ1-2; TRBD1 might be the D (5 bases). CDR1 and CDR2 (germline): GTSNPN, SVGIG (reference sequence). The CDR3 sequence is 12 residues long. The ends were cut back, 4 bases at V and 8 bases at J, with 14 bases in the middle. The DNA of the CDR3 is TGTGCCTGGAACCCGGGGGTGGGAGGCTACACCTTC. It codes for CAWNPGVGGYTF.

The chain links TRBV12-3 or TRBV12-4 to TRBJ1-1; maybe TRBD1 (5 bases). The length of the CDR3 is 11 residues. Trimming stripped 4 bases from V and 9 bases from J, with 9 bases between. The CDR3 sequence: CASSSRTKAFF. CDR3 nucleotide sequence: TGTGCCAGCAGTTCCCGGACAAAAGCTTTCTTT.

The rearrangement uses TRBV6-5 and TRBJ1-2; D gene uncertain. Trimming stripped 7 bases from V and 8 bases from J, with 14 bases between. In germline, CDR1 is MNHEY, CDR2 SVGAGI. The CDR3 covers 12 residues. Here the CDR3 reads CASTPMVSGYTF. The CDR3 bases are TGTGCCAGCACCCCCATGGTGAGCGGCTACACCTTC.

J is TRBJ2-7 and V is TRBV27; the match to TRBD1 covers 7 bases. The CDR3 is 14 amino acids. J was trimmed by 2 bases and V by 5 bases; bases with no gene match: 6. The germline V gene has CDR1 MNHEY and CDR2 SMNVEV (reference sequence). The CDR3 nucleotides read TGTGCCAGCAGTCCCGGGACAGTCCCCTACGAGCAGTACTTC. Translation: CASSPGTVPYEQYF.

The chain couples TRBV7-9 to TRBJ2-3; D gene ambiguous. CDR1 is SEHNR and CDR2 is FQNEAQ in the germline V gene (reference sequence). This CDR3 region has 12 residues. Trimming took 2 bases from V and 5 from J, leaving 5 bases between them. DNA for the CDR3: TGTGCCAGCAGCTTATATTTAGATACGCAGTATTTT. It is translated as CASSLYLDTQYF.

V and J are TRBV27 and TRBJ1-1; no reliable D call. Trimming removed 7 bases at V and 11 bases at J, with 14 bases between. This CDR3 has 11 amino acids. CDR1 is MNHEY and CDR2 is SMNVEV in the germline V gene (reference sequence). The DNA of the CDR3 is TGTGCCAGCACCCCGGGTCAGTGGGCTTTCTTT. It specifies CASTPGQWAFF.

The chain carries TRBV5-1 and TRBJ1-1; 10 positions agree with TRBD1. The germline V gene has CDR1 SGHRS and CDR2 YFSETQ. Unmatched junction bases numbered 4, after V lost 4 bases and J lost 1 base. The CDR3 totals 15 residues. The CDR3 nucleotides read TGCGCCAGCAGCACCGGGGACAGGGGGAACACTGAAGCTTTCTTT. This gives the protein CASSTGDRGNTEAFF.

This chain uses TRBV19 with TRBJ1-1; maybe TRBD1 (5 bases). The V end lost 4 bases, the J end lost 4 bases, and 22 bases lay between the germline ends. CDR1 and CDR2 (germline): LNHDA, SQIVND (reference sequence). This CDR3 is built from 17 residues. In nucleotides, the CDR3 is TGTGCCAGTAGTACCCTGACAGACGTCACGGGGGGCACTGAAGCTTTCTTT. Its translation: CASSTLTDVTGGTEAFF.

The rearrangement links TRBV10-1 to TRBJ1-2; 9 positions agree with TRBD1. Germline CDR1 is WNHNN and CDR2 is SYGVQD (reference sequence). The CDR3 extends over 13 amino acids. V lost 5 bases and J lost 8; bases outside the gene matches: 6. The CDR3 nucleotides read TGCGCCAGCAGTCCGGACAGGGGTGGCGGCTACACCTTC. Protein: CASSPDRGGGYTF.

The chain combines TRBV6-5 with TRBJ2-7; D possibly corresponds to TRBD1 (5 bases). The CDR3 spans 16 residues. The ends were cut back, 0 bases at V and 0 bases at J, with 12 bases in the middle. Germline CDR1 MNHEY, CDR2 SVGAGI. This chain's CDR3 is CASSYSSRAASYEQYF. The CDR3 DNA reads TGTGCCAGCAGTTACTCGTCCAGGGCGGCCTCCTACGAGCAGTACTTC.

This chain joins TRBV11-2 and TRBJ1-6, with 7 bases aligning to TRBD1. Germline assignment: CDR1 SGHAT and CDR2 FQNNGV. V trimming: 3 bases; J trimming: 4 bases; junction bases outside the gene matches: 3. This CDR3 contains 15 residues. CDR3 residues: CASSLQGVYNSPLHF. The CDR3 coding sequence is TGTGCCAGCAGCTTGCAGGGGGTATATAATTCACCCCTCCACTTT. Based on the CDR3 plus reference TRBV11-2 and TRBJ1-6, the full variable domain is EAGVAQSPRYKIIEKRQSVAFWCNPISGHATLYWYQQILGQGPKLLIQFQNNGVVDDSQLPKDRFSAERLKGVDSTLKIQPAKLEDSAVYLCASSLQGVYNSPLHFGNGTRLTVT.

The genes are TRBV4-1 and TRBJ2-1; possible D gene TRBD2, 7 bases. The CDR3 is 16 residues long. V was clipped by 3 bases and J by 6 bases, with 18 bases between them. From germline, CDR1 is MGHRA and CDR2 YSYEKL. The CDR3 nucleotides are TGCGCCAGCAGCCATCCCGGGGTCGGGGGGCCCAATGAGCAGTTCTTC. This codes for CASSHPGVGGPNEQFF.

The J gene is TRBJ2-7, the V gene TRBV18; no clear D gene. The germline gives CDR1 KGHSH, CDR2 LQKENI. Trimming shortened V by 6 bases and J by 9 bases, and 15 bases separated the two germline ends. This CDR3 is built from 12 residues. The CDR3 DNA follows: TGTGCCAGCTCCCTCGAGAACGGCGGGCAGTACTTC. This encodes CASSLENGGQYF. The variable domain in full, with the rest retrieved from reference TRBV18 and TRBJ2-7, is NAGVMQNPRHLVRRRGQEARLRCSPMKGHSHVYWYRQLPEEGLKFMVYLQKENIIDESGMPKERFSAEFPKEGPSILRIQQVVRGDSAAYFCASSLENGGQYFGPGTRLTVT.

Concerning this clone: The identical CDR3 is also encoded by other nucleotide sequences in the sample. The chain employs TRBV4-2 and TRBJ1-1, with no clear D. The V gene's germline CDR1 is LGHNA and CDR2 YNFKEQ. The CDR3 consists of 13 residues. V lost 1 base and J 4 bases, leaving 7 bases between the germline ends. Written as DNA, the CDR3 is TGTGCCAGCAGCCAAGGGCCGGGCACTGAAGCTTTCTTT. It yields the protein CASSQGPGTEAFF.

This clone was recorded once. Written as DNA, the CDR3 is TGCGCCAGCAGCTCCGGACAGTCCCCCTACGAGCAGTACTTC. Protein: CASSSGQSPYEQYF. The chain joins TRBV5-1 to TRBJ2-7; D is possibly TRBD1 (6 bases). The CDR3 runs to 14 residues. Germline assignment: CDR1 SGHRS and CDR2 YFSETQ. Deletions cut 3 bases from V and 2 bases from J, with 12 bases between.

This clone was seen just once. This chain connects TRBV11-2 to TRBJ2-7; a possible D gene is TRBD1 (8 bases). The V and J ends lost 8 bases and 5 bases respectively, with 13 bases between them. Germline V lookup: CDR1 SGHAT, CDR2 FQNNGV. There are 12 residues in the CDR3. The chain's CDR3 is CASDRGGNEQYF. The CDR3, as DNA: TGTGCCAGCGACAGGGGAGGGAACGAGCAGTACTTC.

This chain links TRBV28 with TRBJ1-4; TRBD1 matches 8 bases. Unmatched junction bases numbered 3, after V lost 1 base and J lost 8 bases. CDR3 size: 14 residues. The germline gives CDR1 MDHEN, CDR2 SYDVKM. This CDR3 is CASSLLDREEKLFF. Written as DNA, the CDR3 is TGTGCCAGCAGTTTATTGGACAGGGAAGAAAAACTGTTTTTT.

The chain recombines TRBV30 with TRBJ1-2; maybe TRBD1 (5 bases). Germline CDR1 and CDR2: GTSNPN and SVGIG (reference sequence). The CDR3 spans 12 residues. V was shortened by 8 bases and J by 4 bases, with 14 bases between the two germline ends. The CDR3 protein is CAGGVWSYGYTF. In nucleotides, the CDR3 is TGTGCCGGGGGGGTTTGGAGCTATGGCTACACCTTC.